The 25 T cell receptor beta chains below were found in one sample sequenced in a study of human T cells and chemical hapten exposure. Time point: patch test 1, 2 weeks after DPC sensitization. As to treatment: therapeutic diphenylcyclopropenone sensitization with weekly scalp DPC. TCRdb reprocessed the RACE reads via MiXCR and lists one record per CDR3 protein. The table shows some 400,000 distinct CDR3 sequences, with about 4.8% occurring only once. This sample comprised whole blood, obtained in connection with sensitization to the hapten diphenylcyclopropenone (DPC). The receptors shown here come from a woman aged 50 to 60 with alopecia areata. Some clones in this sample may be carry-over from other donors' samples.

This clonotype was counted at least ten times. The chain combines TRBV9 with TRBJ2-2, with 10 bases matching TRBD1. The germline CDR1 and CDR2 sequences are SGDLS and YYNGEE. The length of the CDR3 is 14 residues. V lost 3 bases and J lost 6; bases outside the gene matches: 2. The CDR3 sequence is CASSAGQGAGELFF. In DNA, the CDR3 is TGTGCCAGCAGCGCCGGACAGGGGGCCGGGGAGCTGTTTTTT. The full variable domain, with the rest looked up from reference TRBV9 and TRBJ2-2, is DSGVTQTPKHLITATGQRVTLRCSPRSGDLSVYWYQQSLDQGLQFLIQYYNGEERAKGNILERFSAQQFPDLHSELNLSSLELGDSALYFCASSAGQGAGELFFGEGSRLTVL.

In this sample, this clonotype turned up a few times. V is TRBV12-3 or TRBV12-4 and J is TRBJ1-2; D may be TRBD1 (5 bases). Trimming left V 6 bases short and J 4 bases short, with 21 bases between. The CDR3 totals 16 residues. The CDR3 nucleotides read TGTGCCAGCAGCACGAGCGACAGCTATATTTCCTATGGCTACACCTTC. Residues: CASSTSDSYISYGYTF.

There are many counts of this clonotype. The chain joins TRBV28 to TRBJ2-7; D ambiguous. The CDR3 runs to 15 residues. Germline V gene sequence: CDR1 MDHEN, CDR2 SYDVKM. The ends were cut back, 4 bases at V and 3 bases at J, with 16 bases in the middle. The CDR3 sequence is CASSYRGPSYYEQYF. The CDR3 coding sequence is TGTGCCAGCAGTTATCGTGGGCCTTCATACTACGAGCAGTACTTC.

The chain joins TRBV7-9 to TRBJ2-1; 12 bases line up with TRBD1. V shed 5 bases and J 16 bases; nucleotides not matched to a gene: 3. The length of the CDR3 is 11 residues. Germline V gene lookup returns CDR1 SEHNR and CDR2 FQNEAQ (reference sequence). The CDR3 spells CASSPGTGGFF. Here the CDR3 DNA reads TGTGCCAGCAGCCCCGGGACAGGGGGCTTCTTC.

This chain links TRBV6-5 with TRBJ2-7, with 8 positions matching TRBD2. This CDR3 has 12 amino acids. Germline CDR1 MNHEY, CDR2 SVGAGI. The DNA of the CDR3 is TGTGGCGCCGGGAGGGCCGGGTACGAGCAGTACTTC. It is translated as CGAGRAGYEQYF.

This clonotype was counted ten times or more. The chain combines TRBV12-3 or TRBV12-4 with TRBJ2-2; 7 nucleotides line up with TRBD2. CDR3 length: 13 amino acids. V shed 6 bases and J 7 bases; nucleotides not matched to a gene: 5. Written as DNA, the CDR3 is TGTGCCAGCAGCCGCGGGAGCCTCGGGGAGCTGTTTTTT. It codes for CASSRGSLGELFF.

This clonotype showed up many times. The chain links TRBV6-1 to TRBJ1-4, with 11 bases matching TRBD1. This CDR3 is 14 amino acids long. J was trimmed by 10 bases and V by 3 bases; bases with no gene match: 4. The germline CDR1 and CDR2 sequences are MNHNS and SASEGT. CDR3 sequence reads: CASSEDRGLVKLFF. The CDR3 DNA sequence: TGTGCCAGCAGTGAGGACAGGGGGCTTGTAAAACTGTTTTTT.

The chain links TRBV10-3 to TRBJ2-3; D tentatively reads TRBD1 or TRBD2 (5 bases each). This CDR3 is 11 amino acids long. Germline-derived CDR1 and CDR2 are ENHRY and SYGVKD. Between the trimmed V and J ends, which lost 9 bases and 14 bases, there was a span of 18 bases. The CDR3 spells CAIRDGDSMYF. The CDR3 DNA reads TGTGCCATTAGGGACGGAGACTCAATGTATTTT.

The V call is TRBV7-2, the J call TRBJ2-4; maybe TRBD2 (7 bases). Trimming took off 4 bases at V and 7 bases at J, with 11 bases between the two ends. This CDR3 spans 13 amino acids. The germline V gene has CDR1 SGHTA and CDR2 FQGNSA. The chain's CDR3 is CASSSQGGNIQYF. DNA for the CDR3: TGTGCCAGCAGCTCACAGGGAGGGAACATTCAGTACTTC.

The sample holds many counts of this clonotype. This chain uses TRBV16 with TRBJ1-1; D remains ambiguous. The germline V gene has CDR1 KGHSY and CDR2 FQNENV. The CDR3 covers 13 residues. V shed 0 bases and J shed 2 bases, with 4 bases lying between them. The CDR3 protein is CASSQSVNTEAFF. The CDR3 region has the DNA TGTGCCAGCAGCCAATCGGTCAACACTGAAGCTTTCTTT.

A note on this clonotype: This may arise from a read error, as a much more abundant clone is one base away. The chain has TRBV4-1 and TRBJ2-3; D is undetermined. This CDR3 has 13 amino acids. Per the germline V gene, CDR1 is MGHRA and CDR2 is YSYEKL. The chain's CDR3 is CASSQILTVTQYF. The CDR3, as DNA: TGCGCCAGCAGCCAAATTCTAACAGTTACGCAGTATTTT.

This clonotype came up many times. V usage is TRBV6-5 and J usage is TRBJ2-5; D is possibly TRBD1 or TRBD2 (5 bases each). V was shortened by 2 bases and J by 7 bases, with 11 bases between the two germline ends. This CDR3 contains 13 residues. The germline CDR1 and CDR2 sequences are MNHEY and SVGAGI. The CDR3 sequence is CASSYGGEGTQYF. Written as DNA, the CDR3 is TGTGCCAGCAGTTACGGGGGAGAAGGGACCCAGTACTTC.

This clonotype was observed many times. The CDR3 sequence: CASSSRGGAVLNTGELFF. For the CDR3, the DNA is TGCGCCAGCAGCTCCCGAGGGGGGGCAGTCTTAAACACCGGGGAGCTGTTTTTT. The chain joins TRBV4-1 to TRBJ2-2, with D possibly TRBD2 on 7 matching bases. Per germline, CDR1 MGHRA and CDR2 YSYEKL. V was pared by 5 bases and J by 2 bases, with 21 bases between. This CDR3 region has 18 residues.

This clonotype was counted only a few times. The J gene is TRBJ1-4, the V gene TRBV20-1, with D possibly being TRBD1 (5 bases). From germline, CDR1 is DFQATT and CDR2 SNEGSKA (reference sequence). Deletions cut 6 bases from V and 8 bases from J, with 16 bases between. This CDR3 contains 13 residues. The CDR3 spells CSAARQPGEKLFF. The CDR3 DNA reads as TGCAGTGCCGCTCGACAGCCCGGGGAAAAACTGTTTTTT.

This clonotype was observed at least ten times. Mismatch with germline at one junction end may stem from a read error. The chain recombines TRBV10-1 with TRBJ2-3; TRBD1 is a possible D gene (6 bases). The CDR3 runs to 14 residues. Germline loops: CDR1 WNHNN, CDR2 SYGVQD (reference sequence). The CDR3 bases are TGCGCCAGCAGTGAGAACTTCGGGGCAGGGGTTATGAATTTT. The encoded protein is CASSENFGAGVMNF.

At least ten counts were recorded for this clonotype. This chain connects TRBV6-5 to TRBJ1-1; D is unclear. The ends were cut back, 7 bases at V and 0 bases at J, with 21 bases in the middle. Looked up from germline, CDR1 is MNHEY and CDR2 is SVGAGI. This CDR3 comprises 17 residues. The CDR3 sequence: CASIPRGSIRMNTEAFF. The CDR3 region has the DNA TGTGCCAGCATCCCACGAGGGTCCATCCGTATGAACACTGAAGCTTTCTTT.

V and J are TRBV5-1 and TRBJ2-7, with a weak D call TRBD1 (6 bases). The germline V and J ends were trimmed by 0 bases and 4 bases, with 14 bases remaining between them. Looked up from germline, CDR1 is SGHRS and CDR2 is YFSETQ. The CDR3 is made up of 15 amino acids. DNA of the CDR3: TGCGCCAGCAGCTTGGTACAGGGCCCAGGGTACGAGCAGTACTTC. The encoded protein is CASSLVQGPGYEQYF. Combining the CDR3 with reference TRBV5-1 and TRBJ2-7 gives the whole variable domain KAGVTQTPRYLIKTRGQQVTLSCSPISGHRSVSWYQQTPGQGLQFLFEYFSETQRNKGNFPGRFSGRQFSNSRSEMNVSTLELGDSALYLCASSLVQGPGYEQYFGPGTRLTVT.

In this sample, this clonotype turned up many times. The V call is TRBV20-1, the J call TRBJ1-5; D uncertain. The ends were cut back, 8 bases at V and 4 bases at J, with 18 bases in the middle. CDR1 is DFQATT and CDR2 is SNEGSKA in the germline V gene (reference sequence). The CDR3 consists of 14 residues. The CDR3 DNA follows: TGCAGTTTAAGTGGGCACATCTTTAATCAGCCCCAGCATTTT. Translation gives CSLSGHIFNQPQHF.

The CDR3: CASSLQAGQQETQYF. CDR3 nucleotide sequence: TGTGCCAGCAGTTTGCAGGCGGGCCAACAAGAGACCCAGTACTTC. J is TRBJ2-5 and V is TRBV27, with a tentative D call TRBD2 (5 bases). The CDR3 runs to 15 residues. V was shortened by 3 bases and J by 2 bases, with 13 bases between the two germline ends. From germline, CDR1 is MNHEY and CDR2 SMNVEV (reference sequence).

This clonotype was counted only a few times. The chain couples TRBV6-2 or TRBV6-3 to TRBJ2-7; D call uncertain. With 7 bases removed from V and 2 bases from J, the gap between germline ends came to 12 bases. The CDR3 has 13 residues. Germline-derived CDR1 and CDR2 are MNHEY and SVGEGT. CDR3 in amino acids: CASTISATYEQYF. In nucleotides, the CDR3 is TGTGCCAGCACTATCAGCGCTACCTACGAGCAGTACTTC.

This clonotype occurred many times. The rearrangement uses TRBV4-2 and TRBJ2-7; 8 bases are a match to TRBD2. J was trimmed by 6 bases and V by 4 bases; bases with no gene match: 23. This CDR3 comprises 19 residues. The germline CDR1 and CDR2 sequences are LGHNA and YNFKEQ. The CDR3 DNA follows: TGTGCCAGCAGCCCCCTGGGGCTTGACCTTAGCGGGAATGGATCCGAGCAGTACTTC. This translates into CASSPLGLDLSGNGSEQYF.

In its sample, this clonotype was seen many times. CDR3 in amino acids: CSARAPLAGVSNEQFF. The CDR3 DNA reads as TGCAGTGCTAGGGCCCCCCTAGCGGGAGTATCAAATGAGCAGTTCTTC. This sequence joins TRBV20-1 and TRBJ2-1; 10 bases line up with TRBD2. The germline V gene has CDR1 DFQATT and CDR2 SNEGSKA (reference sequence). J lost 7 bases, V lost 3 bases, and 12 bases had no gene match. CDR3 size: 16 residues.

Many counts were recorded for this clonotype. As DNA, the CDR3 is TGCAGTGCCCCCCGACAAGGCCTGAGGGGAGAGCAGTACTTC. This sequence encodes CSAPRQGLRGEQYF. V usage is TRBV20-1 and J usage is TRBJ2-7; D is tentatively TRBD1 or TRBD2 (5 bases each). This CDR3 region has 14 residues. The germline gives CDR1 DFQATT, CDR2 SNEGSKA (reference sequence). V gave up 6 bases and J gave up 7 bases, with 22 bases separating them.

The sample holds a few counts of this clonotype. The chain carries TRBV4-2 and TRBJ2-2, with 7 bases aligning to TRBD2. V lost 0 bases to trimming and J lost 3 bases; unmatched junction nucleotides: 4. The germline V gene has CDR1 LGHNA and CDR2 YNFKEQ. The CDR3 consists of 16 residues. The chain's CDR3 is CASSQEVAGYTGELFF. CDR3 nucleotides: TGTGCCAGCAGCCAAGAGGTAGCGGGCTACACCGGGGAGCTGTTTTTT.

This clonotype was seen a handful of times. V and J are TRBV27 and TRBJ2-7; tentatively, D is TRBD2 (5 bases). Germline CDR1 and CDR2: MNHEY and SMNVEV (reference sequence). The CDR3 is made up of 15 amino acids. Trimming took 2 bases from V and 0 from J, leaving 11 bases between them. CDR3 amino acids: CASSLEAGSSYEQYF. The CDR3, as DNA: TGTGCCAGCAGTTTAGAGGCGGGCAGCTCCTACGAGCAGTACTTC.